The 20 T cell receptor beta chains below were found in one sample sequenced in a study of CXCR3-negative and CXCR3-positive naive CD8 T cells. TRB cDNA libraries were made by UMI-labeled 5' RACE. TCRdb re-called the 5' RACE reads; every CDR3 protein appears as one record, without DNA. Recorded here are some 130,000 distinct CDR3 sequences; the top ten clones represent 0.45% to 0.6%. What was sequenced was naive CXCR3- CD8+ T cells from blood. The sample's subset: CD45RO-CCR7+CD27+CD95- naive CD8+ T cells lacking CXCR3 (TNR3-). Every receptor here comes from a human donor in good health. Some clones in this sample may be carry-over from other donors' samples.

The V call is TRBV2, the J call TRBJ2-7; TCRdb selects TRBD2, and the lack of DNA leaves this call unchecked. Per germline, CDR1 SNHLY and CDR2 FYNNEI. This CDR3 region has 14 residues. CDR3 sequence: CASSEGDYSYEQYF.

The chain is built from TRBV12-3 or TRBV12-4 and TRBJ1-2; the D call from TCRdb, TRBD1, cannot be confirmed without DNA. The CDR3 is 15 residues long. The CDR3 sequence: CASSFWGGANYGYTF.

V and J are TRBV5-6 and TRBJ1-5; TCRdb's D call, TRBD1, is unchecked because there is no DNA. CDR1 and CDR2 (germline): SGHDT, YYEEEE. The CDR3 contains 14 residues. CDR3 region: CASSLPGFNQPQHF.

The chain combines TRBV7-6 with TRBJ2-3. Germline V gene lookup returns CDR1 SGHVS and CDR2 FNYEAQ. The CDR3 covers 12 residues. The chain's CDR3 is CASSFIADTQYF.

The chain couples TRBV7-7 to TRBJ2-2; TCRdb calls TRBD2, which cannot be checked without DNA. From germline, CDR1 is SSHAT and CDR2 FNYEAQ (reference sequence). The CDR3 is 13 residues long. The CDR3 spells CASSPPVAGELFF. The full variable domain, with the rest looked up from reference TRBV7-7 and TRBJ2-2, is GAGVSQSPRYKVTKRGQDVTLRCDPISSHATLYWYQQALGQGPEFLTYFNYEAQPDKSGLPSDRFSAERPEGSISTLTIQRTEQRDSAMYRCASSPPVAGELFFGEGSRLTVL.

The V gene is TRBV29-1, the J gene TRBJ1-3. Looked up from germline, CDR1 is SQVTM and CDR2 is ANQGSEA. This CDR3 comprises 12 residues. The CDR3 loop is CSVKWSGNTIYF.

The chain employs TRBV28 and TRBJ2-2; as DNA is missing, the TRBD2 call by TCRdb cannot be tested. The germline gives CDR1 MDHEN, CDR2 SYDVKM. This CDR3 contains 17 residues. CDR3 protein: CASSQLAGYEWTGELFF.

The rearrangement links TRBV6-1 to TRBJ2-5; TCRdb lists TRBD1, though no DNA is available to test this call. This CDR3 has 18 residues. The V gene's germline CDR1 is MNHNS and CDR2 SASEGT. CDR3 sequence: CASITRDRGLGFQETQYF.

J is TRBJ2-7 and V is TRBV29-1; TCRdb reports TRBD1, a call that lacks DNA to check it against. The CDR3 loop spans 12 amino acids. Germline V gene lookup returns CDR1 SQVTM and CDR2 ANQGSEA. This CDR3 reads CSVEAEGYEQYF.

This rearrangement joins TRBV7-9 to TRBJ2-3. The germline V gene has CDR1 SEHNR and CDR2 FQNEAQ (reference sequence). This CDR3 has 14 residues. The CDR3 protein is CASSLDVGTDTQYF.

The chain joins TRBV7-9 to TRBJ2-5; the D call of TRBD1 rests on TCRdb alone, since no DNA is present to check it. This CDR3 contains 20 residues. Germline values: CDR1 SEHNR, CDR2 FQNEAQ (reference sequence). CDR3: CASSLRRWTAGTVYQETQYF.

The rearrangement links TRBV20-1 to TRBJ2-1; the TRBD1 assignment by TCRdb is unverifiable without DNA. The V gene's germline CDR1 is DFQATT and CDR2 SNEGSKA (reference sequence). The CDR3 totals 12 residues. The CDR3 spells CSARDLTEEQFF.

The gene calls are TRBV6-5 and TRBJ2-1; no DNA is available, so the TRBD2 call from TCRdb remains unchecked. CDR1 and CDR2 (germline): MNHEY, SVGAGI. CDR3 length equals 18 residues. The CDR3 region is CASSLTSGRGRSYNEQFF.

The chain couples TRBV12-3 or TRBV12-4 to TRBJ2-6; TCRdb designates TRBD1, a call that cannot be tested without DNA. The CDR3 loop spans 18 amino acids. The CDR3 loop is CASSKGGTLRSGANVLTF.

V gene TRBV4-1 combines with J gene TRBJ2-3. Germline V lookup: CDR1 MGHRA, CDR2 YSYEKL. The CDR3 totals 14 residues. CDR3: CASSQVSDTDTQYF.

The V call is TRBV12-3 or TRBV12-4, the J call TRBJ1-3. CDR3 length equals 12 residues. Here the CDR3 reads CASREIGNTIYF.

The chain recombines TRBV29-1 with TRBJ2-2. Germline CDR1 SQVTM, CDR2 ANQGSEA. The CDR3 spans 13 residues. The CDR3 spells CSTSQKNTGELFF.

This chain connects TRBV10-3 to TRBJ2-7; lacking DNA, the TRBD2 call made by TCRdb goes unchecked. This CDR3 spans 15 amino acids. Looked up from germline, CDR1 is ENHRY and CDR2 is SYGVKD. CDR3 sequence reads: CAISESPSGGYEQYF.

The genes are TRBV4-1 and TRBJ2-3; the TRBD2 assignment by TCRdb is unverifiable without DNA. This CDR3 comprises 15 residues. Looked up from germline, CDR1 is MGHRA and CDR2 is YSYEKL. The CDR3 loop is CASTWLAAGTDTQYF.

The rearrangement joins TRBV28 to TRBJ1-1. The CDR3 extends over 16 amino acids. Germline V gene sequence: CDR1 MDHEN, CDR2 SYDVKM. This CDR3 is CASSLFQPNSYTEAFF.